A single T cell receptor beta chain is shown here with its context. Germline V lookup: CDR1 SGHNT, CDR2 YENEEA. This CDR3 spans 14 amino acids. The germline V and J ends were trimmed by 3 bases and 4 bases, with 12 bases remaining between them. The sample originates from a study of cytomegalovirus exposure and HLA in healthy donors. The PCR ran on 60 Vbeta and 13 Jbeta primers. The table came from immunoSEQ multiplex PCR; TCRdb's copy has only in-frame clones and leaves some out. The sample carries tens of thousands of clones, around three fifths recorded once. The chain has TRBV11-3 and TRBJ1-1, with D uncertain. The sequencing sample was made of PBMCs. The receptor was derived from a woman aged 40 to 55 in good health and CMV-seropositive. The CDR3 coding sequence is TGTGCCAGCAGCTTTGAGGGCGAGGTCACTGAAGCTTTCTTT. It codes for CASSFEGEVTEAFF.